A single sample gave rise to the 18 T cell receptor beta chains below, sequenced in a study of breast tumors, draining lymph nodes, adjacent tissues. TCRdb itself ran the multiplex PCR reads through MiXCR, one entry per CDR3 protein. The table includes 130,000 or so distinct CDR3 sequences, approximately 30% detected once. The lymph nodes were axillary draining lymph nodes from breast cancer patients. Sequencing was carried out using axillary lymph node tissue. These TCRs come from a female donor with breast cancer. Some clones in this sample may be carry-over from other donors' samples.

The chain employs TRBV7-8 and TRBJ1-6; D not certain. Deletions cut 10 bases from V and 7 bases from J, with 14 bases between. The CDR3 extends over 13 amino acids. CDR1 SGHVS and CDR2 FQNEAQ come from the germline V gene. CDR3 sequence reads: CANSSNGNSPLHF. The DNA for the CDR3 is TGTGCCAACAGTTCGAACGGGAATTCACCCCTCCACTTT.

The J gene is TRBJ2-1, the V gene TRBV20-1; 10 bases map to TRBD2. Germline CDR1 is DFQATT and CDR2 is SNEGSKA (reference sequence). With V trimmed by 5 bases and J by 6 bases, 4 bases remained unmatched. The CDR3 totals 13 residues. The CDR3 DNA sequence: TGCAGTGCTCTCGGGACTAGCGCCAATGAGCAGTTCTTC. This sequence encodes CSALGTSANEQFF.

This clonotype occurred many times. The genes are TRBV4-1 and TRBJ2-3; 12 positions agree with TRBD2. Germline V gene data show CDR1 as MGHRA and CDR2 as YSYEKL. Unmatched junction bases numbered 3, after V lost 3 bases and J lost 2 bases. CDR3 length equals 16 residues. The CDR3 nucleotides are TGCGCCAGCAGCCACCGGACTAGCGGGGTCACAGATACGCAGTATTTT. This codes for CASSHRTSGVTDTQYF.

This clonotype was seen repeatedly, ten times or more. The rearrangement links TRBV30 to TRBJ2-1, with a weak D call TRBD2 (5 bases). V dropped 4 bases and J dropped 0 bases, with 13 bases sitting between them. Germline V gene lookup returns CDR1 GTSNPN and CDR2 SVGIG (reference sequence). The CDR3 covers 15 residues. The CDR3 loop is CAWTLSASSYNEQFF. For the CDR3, the DNA is TGTGCCTGGACCCTTAGCGCGAGCTCCTACAATGAGCAGTTCTTC.

About this clonotype: This may stem from a read error, because a much larger clone lies one nucleotide away. CDR3 sequence reads: CASPQNRQGTEANYGYTF. The CDR3 DNA is TGTGCCAGCCCGCAAAATCGACAGGGTACCGAGGCTAACTATGGCTACACCTTC. The chain uses TRBV18 and TRBJ1-2; 7 bases are shared with TRBD1. Germline-derived CDR1 and CDR2 are KGHSH and LQKENI. V lost 8 bases, J lost 0 bases, and 18 bases stayed unmatched. The CDR3 is made up of 18 amino acids. The full variable domain, in which reference TRBV18 and TRBJ1-2 provide the parts outside the CDR3, is NAGVMQNPRHLVRRRGQEARLRCSPMKGHSHVYWYRQLPEEGLKFMVYLQKENIIDESGMPKERFSAEFPKEGPSILRIQQVVRGDSAAYFCASPQNRQGTEANYGYTFGSGTRLTVV.

This clonotype has a count of ten or more. The chain employs TRBV2 and TRBJ2-7; 10 bases are shared with TRBD1. The germline CDR1 and CDR2 sequences are SNHLY and FYNNEI. CDR3 length: 13 amino acids. V dropped 6 bases and J dropped 5; count of bases not matched to a gene: 4. The CDR3 DNA reads as TGTGCCAGCAGAGGGACAGGGGTAAACGAGCAGTACTTC. Its translation: CASRGTGVNEQYF.

This clonotype was counted a single time. This chain uses TRBV5-1 with TRBJ1-1; the D gene is possibly TRBD1 (5 bases). CDR3 length: 16 residues. Trimming took off 1 base at V and 5 bases at J, with 18 bases between the two ends. Germline assignment: CDR1 SGHRS and CDR2 YFSETQ. The DNA of the CDR3 is TGCGCCAGCAGCTTGTTCGGTGGGGGGGGGTGGACTGAAGCTTTCTTT. Encoded protein: CASSLFGGGGWTEAFF.

This clonotype was seen a handful of times. The rearrangement links TRBV6-6 to TRBJ1-5; TRBD1 agrees at 7 bases. CDR1 MNHNY and CDR2 SVGAGI come from the germline V gene (reference sequence). Trimming cost V 5 bases and J 0 bases; bases outside gene matches: 10. The CDR3 is 17 residues long. This chain's CDR3 is CASSHPPTGNSNQPQHF. The CDR3 coding sequence is TGTGCCAGCAGTCACCCACCGACAGGGAATAGCAATCAGCCCCAGCATTTT.

The rearrangement links TRBV6-6 to TRBJ2-7, with D possibly being TRBD1 (6 bases). CDR1 and CDR2 from the germline V gene are MNHNY and SVGAGI (reference sequence). This CDR3 has 15 residues. Trimming removed 2 bases at V and 0 bases at J, with 11 bases between. CDR3 protein: CASSYQGHSSYEQYF. The CDR3 DNA follows: TGTGCCAGCAGTTACCAGGGACACAGCTCCTACGAGCAGTACTTC.

The sample holds many counts of this clonotype. The chain joins TRBV7-8 to TRBJ1-3; unclear D gene. This CDR3 is 17 amino acids long. V gave up 3 bases and J gave up 4 bases, with 19 bases separating them. The germline V gene has CDR1 SGHVS and CDR2 FQNEAQ. The CDR3 nucleotides are TGTGCCAGCAGCTTCCTTTCTGGAGGAAGGGTCGGAAACACCATATATTTT. Translation: CASSFLSGGRVGNTIYF.

This clonotype was observed at least ten times. The genes are TRBV20-1 and TRBJ2-5, with 7 positions matching TRBD2. The CDR3 is 15 residues long. V lost 1 base to trimming and J lost 2 bases; unmatched junction nucleotides: 7. Germline assignment: CDR1 DFQATT and CDR2 SNEGSKA (reference sequence). This CDR3 is CSARAHSGDQETQYF. Here the CDR3 DNA reads TGCAGTGCTAGAGCACACAGCGGGGATCAAGAGACCCAGTACTTC.

V usage is TRBV28 and J usage is TRBJ2-4, with 7 bases aligning to TRBD1. This CDR3 region has 16 residues. The V and J ends lost 1 base and 6 bases, in that order; junction bases with no gene match: 9. Germline CDR1 is MDHEN and CDR2 is SYDVKM. The CDR3 spells CASSLFSDRDGNIQYF. The CDR3 coding sequence is TGTGCCAGCAGTTTATTCAGTGACAGGGACGGAAACATTCAGTACTTC.

The V and J genes are TRBV24-1 and TRBJ1-4; D remains unclear. Germline lookup yields CDR1 KGHDR and CDR2 SFDVKD. The CDR3 covers 16 residues. With 2 bases removed from V and 7 bases from J, the gap between germline ends came to 16 bases. The CDR3 sequence is CATSDSPHRGCEKLFF. The CDR3 DNA is TGTGCCACCAGTGATTCCCCACACCGGGGATGTGAAAAACTGTTTTTT.

This clonotype was detected ten times or more. This sequence joins TRBV10-2 and TRBJ1-2; possible D gene TRBD1, 5 bases. The CDR3 contains 13 residues. The germline CDR1 and CDR2 sequences are WSHSY and SAAADI. The V and J ends lost 0 bases and 7 bases respectively, with 9 bases between them. CDR3 region: CASSESKGFGYTF. In DNA form, the CDR3 reads TGCGCCAGCAGTGAGTCGAAGGGGTTTGGCTACACCTTC.

The chain uses TRBV7-9 and TRBJ2-7; 11 nucleotides line up with TRBD2. The CDR3 spans 15 residues. Germline values: CDR1 SEHNR, CDR2 FQNEAQ (reference sequence). Trimming cost V 1 base and J 3 bases; bases outside gene matches: 2. As DNA, the CDR3 is TGTGCCAGCAGCTTAGGGCTAGCGGGGGGCTACGAGCAGTACTTC. It translates to CASSLGLAGGYEQYF.

This clonotype showed up many times. This chain connects TRBV7-9 to TRBJ2-2; D possibly corresponds to TRBD2 (6 bases). The CDR3 consists of 16 residues. V lost 5 bases and J lost 3, with 16 bases in between. Germline V gene sequence: CDR1 SEHNR, CDR2 FQNEAQ (reference sequence). DNA for the CDR3: TGTGCCAGCAGCGACAAAGGAGGGCCCTACACCGGGGAGCTGTTTTTT. Its protein product is CASSDKGGPYTGELFF.

Ten or more counts support this clonotype. The rearrangement joins TRBV30 to TRBJ2-4, with 9 positions matching TRBD1. From germline, CDR1 is GTSNPN and CDR2 SVGIG (reference sequence). The CDR3 loop spans 15 amino acids. With V trimmed by 4 bases and J by 3 bases, 7 bases remained unmatched. CDR3 in DNA: TGTGCCTGGAATCCGCGGGACAGGGTCAAAAACATTCAGTACTTC. It is translated as CAWNPRDRVKNIQYF.

The count of this clonotype is one. The chain links TRBV5-1 to TRBJ2-3, with D possibly matching TRBD2 (7 bases). Trimming shortened V by 4 bases and J by 6 bases, and 15 bases separated the two germline ends. The CDR3 runs 14 residues. CDR1 is SGHRS, CDR2 YFSETQ, per germline. CDR3 nucleotide sequence: TGCGCCAGCAGCAAAGGGGGAGGGGCGGATACGCAGTATTTT. Protein: CASSKGGGADTQYF.